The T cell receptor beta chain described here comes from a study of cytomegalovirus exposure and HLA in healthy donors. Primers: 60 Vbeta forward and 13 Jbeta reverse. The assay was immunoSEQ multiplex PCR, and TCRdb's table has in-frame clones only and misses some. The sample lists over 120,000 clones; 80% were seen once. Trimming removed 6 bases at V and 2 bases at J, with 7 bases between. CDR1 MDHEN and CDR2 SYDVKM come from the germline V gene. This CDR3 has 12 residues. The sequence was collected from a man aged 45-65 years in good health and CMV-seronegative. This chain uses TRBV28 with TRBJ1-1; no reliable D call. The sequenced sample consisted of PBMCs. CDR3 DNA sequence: TGTGCCAGCAGCGTAACAAACACTGAAGCTTTCTTT. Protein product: CASSVTNTEAFF.